Shown below are 27 T cell receptor beta chains from a single sample sequenced in a study of blood T cell repertoires in COVID-19 (TCRdb year 2020). The library came from the immunoSEQ multiplex PCR assay. TCRdb mirrors the immuneACCESS table, restricted to in-frame sequences. Some clones are absent from its copies; in checked studies, under half trace to an unresolved V gene, and the reason for the others is unknown. The sample records approximately 53,000 clones, approximately 90% of which are singletons. The leading ten clones occupy around a fifth of the sample. The specimen sequenced was peripheral blood. The receptors derive from a woman aged 80 or over with COVID-19, enrolled during active disease.

The rearrangement joins TRBV6-5 to TRBJ1-1; weak D call: TRBD1 (5 bases). V gave up 2 bases and J gave up 4 bases, with 11 bases separating them. The CDR3 totals 14 residues. Germline V gives CDR1 MNHEY, CDR2 SVGAGI. The CDR3 DNA reads as TGTGCCAGCAGTTACCGGGGGATGAGCACTGAAGCTTTCTTT. This encodes CASSYRGMSTEAFF.

The CDR3 DNA follows: TGCGCCAGCAGCTTGTCCGCTGGGGCCGATCAGCCCCAGCATTTT. The encoded protein is CASSLSAGADQPQHF. V usage is TRBV5-1 and J usage is TRBJ1-5, with a possible D match to TRBD1 (5 bases). The CDR3 runs to 15 residues. V gave up 1 base and J gave up 5 bases, with 13 bases separating them. The germline V gene encodes CDR1 SGHRS and CDR2 YFSETQ.

The chain carries TRBV5-1 and TRBJ2-1, with a weak D call TRBD1 (7 bases). The CDR3 is 13 residues long. The ends were cut back, 0 bases at V and 12 bases at J, with 13 bases in the middle. Germline V lookup: CDR1 SGHRS, CDR2 YFSETQ. DNA of the CDR3: TGCGCCAGCAGCTTGGAGGACAGGAGGGGGCAGTTCTTC. This encodes CASSLEDRRGQFF.

The chain uses TRBV19 and TRBJ2-3, with 8 bases matching TRBD1. Germline lookup yields CDR1 LNHDA and CDR2 SQIVND (reference sequence). This CDR3 is 16 amino acids long. Trimming removed 8 bases from V and 2 bases from J; junction bases left unmatched: 12. In nucleotides, the CDR3 is TGTGCCAGTGGGACAGGCCAATACTCAAACACAGATACGCAGTATTTT. Its translation: CASGTGQYSNTDTQYF.

The CDR3 sequence: CASSPGLYGWSTDTQYF. The CDR3 nucleotides read TGTGCCAGCAGCCCCGGACTCTACGGGTGGAGCACAGATACGCAGTATTTT. The chain uses TRBV3-1 (or the pseudogene TRBV3-2) and TRBJ2-3, with D possibly matching TRBD2 (5 bases). CDR1 and CDR2 (germline): LGHDT, YNNKEL (reference sequence). Trimming removed 4 bases from V and 0 bases from J, with 17 bases in between. The CDR3 runs 17 residues.

This clone appeared a few times. The rearrangement links TRBV15 to TRBJ1-5; D gene ambiguous. CDR3 length: 15 residues. Trimming stripped 5 bases from V and 6 bases from J, with 17 bases between. The germline CDR1 and CDR2 sequences are LNHNV and YYDKDF (reference sequence). In nucleotides, the CDR3 is TGTGCCACCAGCCAAGGAGTGTGGGGAGGTCAGCCCCAGCATTTT. Protein product: CATSQGVWGGQPQHF.

In this sample, this clone turned up once. The chain couples TRBV30 to TRBJ1-2; 7 positions match TRBD1. Germline V lookup: CDR1 GTSNPN, CDR2 SVGIG (reference sequence). After removal of 4 bases from V and 0 bases from J, the junction contained 5 bases not matched to a gene. CDR3 size: 14 residues. Written as DNA, the CDR3 is TGTGCCTGGATGGCCAGGGGGGCTAACTATGGCTACACCTTC. Residues: CAWMARGANYGYTF. Together with reference TRBV30 and TRBJ1-2, the CDR3 gives the full variable domain: SQTIHQWPATLVQPVGSPLSLECTVEGTSNPNLYWYRQAAGRGLQLLFYSVGIGQISSEVPQNLSASRPQDRQFILSSKKLLLSDSGFYLCAWMARGANYGYTFGSGTRLTVV.

The rearrangement links TRBV6-5 to TRBJ2-5; 10 nucleotides match TRBD2. V shed 5 bases, J shed 4 bases, and the junction held 4 bases outside the gene matches. Germline V CDR1 and CDR2: MNHEY, SVGAGI. The CDR3 is 14 amino acids. CDR3 sequence reads: CASSRAGGPETQYF. The DNA for the CDR3 is TGTGCCAGCAGTCGAGCGGGGGGGCCAGAGACCCAGTACTTC.

This sequence joins TRBV19 and TRBJ2-1, with 9 bases lining up with TRBD2. This CDR3 is 15 amino acids long. The trim removed 4 bases at V and 6 bases at J, leaving 7 bases unmatched. CDR1 is LNHDA and CDR2 is SQIVND in the germline V gene (reference sequence). The CDR3 region is CASSSSGGRINEQFF. The CDR3 DNA reads TGTGCCAGTAGTAGTAGCGGGGGCCGGATCAATGAGCAGTTCTTC.

This sequence joins TRBV18 and TRBJ2-2, with 7 bases fitting TRBD1. The germline CDR1 and CDR2 sequences are KGHSH and LQKENI. V shed 1 base and J 6 bases; nucleotides not matched to a gene: 5. The CDR3 is 15 amino acids. CDR3 DNA sequence: TGTGCCAGCTCACCACAACAGGGGATCGCCGGGGAGCTGTTTTTT. Encoded protein: CASSPQQGIAGELFF.

V gene TRBV12-3 or TRBV12-4 combines with J gene TRBJ2-2, with a tentative D call TRBD2 (7 bases). This CDR3 comprises 13 residues. Trimming removed 6 bases at V and 9 bases at J, with 14 bases between. In nucleotides, the CDR3 is TGTGCCAGCAGGAGGGGGGGGGCCTGGGAGCTGTTTTTT. Protein sequence: CASRRGGAWELFF.

This clone came up a few times. The J gene is TRBJ2-2, the V gene TRBV27; TRBD2 matches 10 bases. V trimming: 0 bases; J trimming: 13 bases; junction bases outside the gene matches: 14. CDR1 and CDR2 from the germline V gene are MNHEY and SMNVEV (reference sequence). The CDR3 spans 17 residues. The CDR3 coding sequence is TGTGCCAGCAGTTTATCCCCCCGACTAGCGGGCATTGGTGGGCTGTTTTTT. Amino acid sequence: CASSLSPRLAGIGGLFF.

The gene calls are TRBV6-5 and TRBJ1-1, with 7 bases aligning to TRBD1. The trim removed 2 bases at V and 0 bases at J, leaving 6 bases unmatched. Germline loops: CDR1 MNHEY, CDR2 SVGAGI. The CDR3 totals 16 residues. As DNA, the CDR3 is TGTGCCAGCAGTTACCGGAGGACAGGCTTGAACACTGAAGCTTTCTTT. Translated, it gives CASSYRRTGLNTEAFF.

This clone has only one observation. CDR3 residues: CAISDWGWSYEQYF. In DNA form, the CDR3 reads TGTGCCATCTCCGATTGGGGCTGGAGCTACGAGCAGTACTTC. This sequence joins TRBV10-3 and TRBJ2-7; tentatively, D is TRBD1 (5 bases). The germline gives CDR1 ENHRY, CDR2 SYGVKD. The length of the CDR3 is 14 residues. Trimming removed 8 bases from V and 3 bases from J, with 17 bases in between.

The V gene is TRBV11-2, the J gene TRBJ2-5; 10 bases line up with TRBD2. Trimming removed 1 base from V and 5 bases from J; junction bases left unmatched: 7. Germline V gives CDR1 SGHAT, CDR2 FQNNGV. There are 16 residues in the CDR3. CDR3 in amino acids: CASSLVWSGGAETQYF. Written as DNA, the CDR3 is TGTGCCAGCAGCTTAGTGTGGAGCGGGGGGGCGGAGACCCAGTACTTC.

The gene calls are TRBV19 and TRBJ1-2; 8 bases map to TRBD1. Germline V gene lookup returns CDR1 LNHDA and CDR2 SQIVND (reference sequence). The CDR3 length is 14 residues. The V segment lost 6 bases and the J segment 8 bases; nucleotides outside the gene matches: 11. The CDR3 region is CASSLGQGATGYTF. CDR3 DNA sequence: TGTGCCAGTAGCCTAGGTCAGGGGGCGACGGGCTACACCTTC.

V usage is TRBV27 and J usage is TRBJ1-1, with no clear D. Germline V gives CDR1 MNHEY, CDR2 SMNVEV (reference sequence). Trimming shortened V by 4 bases and J by 2 bases, and 8 bases separated the two germline ends. The length of the CDR3 is 13 residues. CDR3 DNA: TGTGCCAGCAGTTACACGGGTAACACTGAAGCTTTCTTT. It is translated as CASSYTGNTEAFF.

The chain uses TRBV5-6 and TRBJ2-2; D unclear. Trimming stripped 0 bases from V and 2 bases from J, with 11 bases between. In germline, CDR1 is SGHDT, CDR2 YYEEEE. The CDR3 spans 16 residues. The CDR3 nucleotides read TGTGCCAGCAGCTTGGTTGTAGCTTTTAACACCGGGGAGCTGTTTTTT. Its translation is CASSLVVAFNTGELFF.

This chain uses TRBV7-6 with TRBJ1-2; TRBD1 aligns across 8 bases. V trimming: 1 base; J trimming: 7 bases; junction bases outside the gene matches: 11. The germline CDR1 and CDR2 sequences are SGHVS and FNYEAQ. This CDR3 is built from 16 residues. CDR3 nucleotides: TGTGCCAGCAGCTTAGGGAGCGGCAGGGGGCAGGGTGGCTACACCTTC. This encodes CASSLGSGRGQGGYTF.

J is TRBJ2-3 and V is TRBV2; 12 bases are shared with TRBD2. The CDR3 is made up of 17 amino acids. The V segment lost 1 base and the J segment 5 bases; nucleotides outside the gene matches: 7. CDR1 is SNHLY, CDR2 FYNNEI, per germline. The CDR3 nucleotides read TGTGCCAGCAGTGAAGGGGCTAGCGGGGGGGTGGTAGATACGCAGTATTTT. Protein product: CASSEGASGGVVDTQYF. The whole variable domain, remainder taken from reference TRBV2 and TRBJ2-3, is EPEVTQTPSHQVTQMGQEVILRCVPISNHLYFYWYRQILGQKVEFLVSFYNNEISEKSEIFDDQFSVERPDGSNFTLKIRSTKLEDSAMYFCASSEGASGGVVDTQYFGPGTRLTVL.

The V call is TRBV19, the J call TRBJ1-2; 9 bases align to TRBD1. The junction had 10 bases not matched to a gene; V was cut back by 3 bases and J by 2 bases. The CDR3 runs to 17 residues. The germline V gene has CDR1 LNHDA and CDR2 SQIVND (reference sequence). The CDR3 sequence is CASSIGILQGANYGYTF. CDR3 sequence (DNA): TGTGCCAGTAGTATCGGGATCCTACAGGGGGCGAACTATGGCTACACCTTC.

The chain joins TRBV28 to TRBJ2-7, with TRBD1 matching over 7 bases. Germline V lookup: CDR1 MDHEN, CDR2 SYDVKM. With 4 bases clipped from V and 5 bases from J, the junction kept 14 bases outside the gene matches. The CDR3 runs 16 residues. CDR3 loop: CASSSPTLDRRNEQYF. CDR3 DNA: TGTGCCAGCAGTTCCCCCACCCTGGACAGGAGAAACGAGCAGTACTTC.

The chain links TRBV6-2 or TRBV6-3 to TRBJ1-1; 7 bases map to TRBD1. Germline V gene sequence: CDR1 MNHEY, CDR2 SVGEGT. The CDR3 totals 12 residues. Losses at the gene ends were 5 bases for V and 8 bases for J; bases not matched to a gene: 5. The CDR3 sequence: CASSKGAGEAFF. CDR3 in DNA: TGTGCCAGCAGTAAGGGGGCAGGCGAAGCTTTCTTT.

The chain recombines TRBV2 with TRBJ2-2, with 9 bases fitting TRBD2. Germline V gene sequence: CDR1 SNHLY, CDR2 FYNNEI. CDR3 length: 17 amino acids. The trim removed 4 bases at V and 4 bases at J, leaving 10 bases unmatched. The CDR3 coding sequence is TGTGCCAGCAGTGGGGACGTAGCGGGGGCGTTCACCGGGGAGCTGTTTTTT. Protein product: CASSGDVAGAFTGELFF.

The J gene is TRBJ1-1, the V gene TRBV18; 7 bases are shared with TRBD1. Germline V gene data show CDR1 as KGHSH and CDR2 as LQKENI. The V gene end was trimmed by 4 bases and the J gene end by 4 bases; junction bases not matched to a gene: 12. The CDR3 is 16 amino acids. In nucleotides, the CDR3 is TGTGCCAGCTCACAATTGGGACAGAGGTCCTCCACTGAAGCTTTCTTT. This encodes CASSQLGQRSSTEAFF. Complete variable domain (other parts from reference TRBV18 and TRBJ1-1): NAGVMQNPRHLVRRRGQEARLRCSPMKGHSHVYWYRQLPEEGLKFMVYLQKENIIDESGMPKERFSAEFPKEGPSILRIQQVVRGDSAAYFCASSQLGQRSSTEAFFGQGTRLTVV.

This clone was counted once. This chain uses TRBV11-1 with TRBJ2-2; the match to TRBD1 covers 7 bases. Germline CDR1 SGHAT, CDR2 FQDESV (reference sequence). J lost 1 base, V lost 5 bases, and 4 bases had no gene match. The CDR3 contains 15 residues. CDR3 coding DNA: TGTGCCAGCAGCCCCGACAGGGTGAACACCGGGGAGCTGTTTTTT. Encoded protein: CASSPDRVNTGELFF.

The rearrangement joins TRBV7-9 to TRBJ2-7; 8 nucleotides agree with TRBD1. V lost 5 bases and J lost 6; bases outside the gene matches: 15. The germline V gene has CDR1 SEHNR and CDR2 FQNEAQ (reference sequence). This CDR3 region has 16 residues. This CDR3 reads CASSKSGTGLGGEQYF. For the CDR3, the DNA is TGTGCCAGCAGCAAATCCGGGACAGGACTCGGGGGCGAGCAGTACTTC.